The entry below describes one TCR beta chain. Antigen: not known. A modified ARM-PCR protocol with three rounds of nested PCR amplified TCRbeta. From the multiplex PCR reads, TCRdb called clonotypes with MiXCR, one entry per CDR3 protein. The data contain about 200,000 distinct CDR3 sequences, around 70% of them singletons. These data originate in a study of tumor and adjacent non-tumor tissue in lung cancer. In the study overall: Patients were aged about 30 to 80, 10 men and roughly 5 women, stage I to III.

Germline V gives CDR1 SEHNR, CDR2 FQNEAQ (reference sequence). The CDR3 contains 17 residues. Trimming removed 4 bases from V and 1 base from J, with 14 bases in between. Findings and limits, study-wide: TCR diversity was significantly greater in tumor than normal lung tissue. Higher tumor TCR diversity was associated with shorter survival.

This sample's RNA came from whole unsorted tissue. This chain uses TRBV7-9 with TRBJ2-6; D is unclear. The sequenced material came from lung tumor tissue. The sequence derives from a man in his 60s with non-small cell lung cancer. CDR3 region: CASSSPSGVSGANVLTF. CDR3 nucleotides: TGTGCCAGCAGCTCCCCGTCAGGAGTTTCTGGGGCCAACGTCCTGACTTTC.